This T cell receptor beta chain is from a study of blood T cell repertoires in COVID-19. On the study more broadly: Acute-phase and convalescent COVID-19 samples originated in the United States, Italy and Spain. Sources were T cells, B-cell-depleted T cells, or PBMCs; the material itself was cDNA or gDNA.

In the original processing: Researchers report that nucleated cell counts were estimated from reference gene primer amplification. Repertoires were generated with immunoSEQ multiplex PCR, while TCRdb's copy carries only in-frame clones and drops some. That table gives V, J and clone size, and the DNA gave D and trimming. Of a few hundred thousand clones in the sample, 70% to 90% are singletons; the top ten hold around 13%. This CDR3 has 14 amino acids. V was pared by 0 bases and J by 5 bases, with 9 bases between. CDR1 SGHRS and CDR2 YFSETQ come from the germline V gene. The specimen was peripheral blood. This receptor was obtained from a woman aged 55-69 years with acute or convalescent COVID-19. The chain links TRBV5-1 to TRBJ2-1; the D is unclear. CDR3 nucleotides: TGCGCCAGCAGCTTGGATAGCCCCCACAATGAGCAGTTCTTC. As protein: CASSLDSPHNEQFF.